The 25 T cell receptor beta chains reported below all come from one sample, sequenced in a study of blood T cell repertoires in COVID-19. Method: immunoSEQ multiplex PCR; TCRdb's copy keeps in-frame clones and lacks some. This sample has 65,000 to 90,000 clones, with around 90% found just once. The material sequenced was peripheral blood. The origin of the receptors is a woman between 50 and 59 years old with active or convalescent COVID-19.

V gene TRBV2 combines with J gene TRBJ1-2; D gene ambiguous. CDR3 length: 13 amino acids. With 3 bases removed from V and 3 bases from J, the gap between germline ends came to 8 bases. CDR1 SNHLY and CDR2 FYNNEI come from the germline V gene. The DNA for the CDR3 is TGTGCCAGCAGTGACACAGTCGACTATGGCTACACCTTC. Translated, it gives CASSDTVDYGYTF.

DNA of the CDR3: TGCGCCAGCAGCCAAGTAGGGGGTTGGGATGAAAAACTGTTTTTT. Translation: CASSQVGGWDEKLFF. V usage is TRBV4-3 and J usage is TRBJ1-4; perhaps TRBD1 as D (6 bases). The CDR3 consists of 15 residues. Germline V gene data show CDR1 as LGHNA and CDR2 as YSLEER. Between the trimmed V and J ends, which lost 1 base and 6 bases, there was a span of 12 bases.

Here the CDR3 reads CASSYPDRGLANTGELFF. DNA of the CDR3: TGTGCCAGCAGTTACCCCGACAGGGGGCTCGCGAACACCGGGGAGCTGTTTTTT. The chain links TRBV6-2 or TRBV6-3 to TRBJ2-2; 10 bases match TRBD1. This CDR3 has 18 residues. Germline CDR1 is MNHEY and CDR2 is SVGEGT. V dropped 2 bases and J dropped 0; count of bases not matched to a gene: 6.

The rearrangement links TRBV11-2 to TRBJ1-2; TRBD1 matches 7 bases. CDR3 size: 15 residues. The germline V gene encodes CDR1 SGHAT and CDR2 FQNNGV. J was trimmed by 0 bases and V by 4 bases; bases with no gene match: 5. The CDR3 DNA is TGTGCCAGCAGCTCCCGACAGGGACCTAACTATGGCTACACCTTC. This codes for CASSSRQGPNYGYTF.

The DNA of the CDR3 is TGTGCCAGCAGTTACGCGGTTGGCAGTTACAACGAGCAGTACTTC. It codes for CASSYAVGSYNEQYF. V gene TRBV6-5 combines with J gene TRBJ2-7, with D unclear. V was shortened by 2 bases and J by 5 bases, with 16 bases between the two germline ends. Germline loops: CDR1 MNHEY, CDR2 SVGAGI. The CDR3 is 15 amino acids.

This chain uses TRBV6-5 with TRBJ1-1; TRBD1 matches 7 bases. From germline, CDR1 is MNHEY and CDR2 SVGAGI. The CDR3 has 13 amino acids. V lost 7 bases and J lost 6; bases outside the gene matches: 8. CDR3 loop: CASTLNRGSEAFF. CDR3 coding DNA: TGTGCCAGCACCTTAAACAGGGGCTCTGAAGCTTTCTTT.

This clone was counted only a few times. The chain couples TRBV12-3 or TRBV12-4 to TRBJ1-2; unclear D gene. This CDR3 contains 13 residues. Trimming removed 6 bases at V and 4 bases at J, with 12 bases between. This CDR3 is CASRPGRAYGYTF. Here the CDR3 DNA reads TGTGCCAGCAGGCCTGGGAGGGCCTATGGCTACACCTTC.

The rearrangement links TRBV5-8 to TRBJ2-1, with TRBD1 identical over 10 bases. The germline V gene encodes CDR1 SGHTS and CDR2 YDEGEE. J lost 6 bases, V lost 5 bases, and 8 bases had no gene match. The CDR3 extends over 15 amino acids. The CDR3 sequence: CASRAGTGVSNEQFF. The DNA for the CDR3 is TGTGCCAGCAGGGCCGGGACAGGGGTCAGCAATGAGCAGTTCTTC.

The chain links TRBV27 to TRBJ1-2; a weak D match, TRBD1 (6 bases). This CDR3 contains 16 residues. From germline, CDR1 is MNHEY and CDR2 SMNVEV (reference sequence). Trimming pared 6 bases from V and 4 bases from J, leaving 21 bases between. The CDR3 region has the DNA TGTGCCAGCAGACGACAATGGACAGACCGAACCTATGGCTACACCTTC. Its protein is CASRRQWTDRTYGYTF.

This clone was picked up a small number of times. This chain uses TRBV10-3 with TRBJ1-1; maybe TRBD1 (6 bases). Trimming removed 10 bases at V and 5 bases at J, with 8 bases between. This CDR3 comprises 10 residues. CDR1 and CDR2 from the germline V gene are ENHRY and SYGVKD. The CDR3 DNA reads TGTGCCACCGGACAGACTGAAGCTTTCTTT. It encodes CATGQTEAFF.

This clone was found once. V is TRBV3-1 (or the pseudogene TRBV3-2) and J is TRBJ1-1, with TRBD1 identical over 8 bases. CDR3 size: 14 residues. In germline, CDR1 is LGHDT, CDR2 YNNKEL (reference sequence). V gave up 1 base and J gave up 10 bases; unmatched junction bases: 8. The CDR3 DNA reads TGTGCCAGCAGCCAAGGACAGGGGATTTTCGGAGCTTTCTTT. Its protein product is CASSQGQGIFGAFF.

The gene calls are TRBV4-3 and TRBJ2-6; 9 nucleotides agree with TRBD1. Per the germline V gene, CDR1 is LGHNA and CDR2 is YSLEER. The CDR3 is 18 residues long. V gave up 2 bases and J gave up 0 bases; unmatched junction bases: 5. In nucleotides, the CDR3 is TGCGCCAGCAGCCAACAGACAGGGGGTGGCTCTGGGGCCAACGTCCTGACTTTC. This gives the protein CASSQQTGGGSGANVLTF.

The chain combines TRBV6-2 or TRBV6-3 with TRBJ1-2; TRBD1 matches at 9 bases. J was trimmed by 9 bases and V by 6 bases; bases with no gene match: 5. The germline V gene has CDR1 MNHEY and CDR2 SVGEGT. CDR3 length equals 12 residues. The CDR3 here is CASSPGTGSYTF. The CDR3 region has the DNA TGTGCCAGCAGCCCGGGGACAGGGAGCTACACCTTC.

In this sample, this clone turned up once. The chain joins TRBV20-1 to TRBJ1-1; D not resolved. Germline V gives CDR1 DFQATT, CDR2 SNEGSKA (reference sequence). The V end lost 3 bases, the J end lost 8 bases, and 22 bases lay between the germline ends. This CDR3 comprises 15 residues. The CDR3 here is CSASNPLVSGFEAFF. For the CDR3, the DNA is TGCAGTGCTAGTAACCCGTTAGTAAGCGGTTTCGAAGCTTTCTTT.

The chain couples TRBV5-1 to TRBJ1-1; TRBD1 is a possible D gene (6 bases). This CDR3 is built from 13 residues. Germline V gene lookup returns CDR1 SGHRS and CDR2 YFSETQ. The germline V and J ends were trimmed by 2 bases and 8 bases, with 13 bases remaining between them. In nucleotides, the CDR3 is TGCGCCAGCAGCTTACATGCCGACAGGGAAGCTTTCTTT. Protein: CASSLHADREAFF.

The V call is TRBV12-3 or TRBV12-4, the J call TRBJ1-1, with D possibly matching TRBD1 (6 bases). CDR3 length equals 13 residues. Trimming took 7 bases from V and 7 from J, leaving 16 bases between them. The CDR3 region has the DNA TGTGCCAGCACCCAGGGGCAGACAAATGAAGCTTTCTTT. This gives the protein CASTQGQTNEAFF.

The chain carries TRBV19 and TRBJ1-4, with D unclear. This CDR3 comprises 15 residues. V lost 4 bases, J lost 0 bases, and 9 bases lay in between. CDR1 LNHDA and CDR2 SQIVND come from the germline V gene (reference sequence). The CDR3 DNA reads TGTGCCAGTAGTAGGGCCGCTGCAACTAATGAAAAACTGTTTTTT. This codes for CASSRAAATNEKLFF. The variable domain in full, completed from reference TRBV19 and TRBJ1-4, reads DGGITQSPKYLFRKEGQNVTLSCEQNLNHDAMYWYRQDPGQGLRLIYYSQIVNDFQKGDIAEGYSVSREKKESFPLTVTSAQKNPTAFYLCASSRAAATNEKLFFGSGTQLSVL.

This clone was counted between two and nine times. The V and J genes are TRBV7-9 and TRBJ2-3, with 9 positions matching TRBD2. J lost 5 bases, V lost 5 bases, and 11 bases had no gene match. CDR1 SEHNR and CDR2 FQNEAQ come from the germline V gene (reference sequence). This CDR3 has 16 residues. CDR3 DNA: TGTGCCAGCAGCCCAGATGGCGGGGGGGCCAAAGATACGCAGTATTTT. This translates into CASSPDGGGAKDTQYF.

V is TRBV5-1 and J is TRBJ1-6; TRBD1 is a possible D gene (5 bases). Germline CDR1 SGHRS, CDR2 YFSETQ. The CDR3 is 14 residues long. V was cut by 1 base and J by 7 bases, with 9 bases left in between. The CDR3 DNA is TGCGCCAGCAGCTTGCAAGGGGCCAATTCACCCCTCCACTTT. This sequence encodes CASSLQGANSPLHF.

CDR3 coding DNA: TGTGCCAGCAGCTCACGGGACACACTATACGAGCAGTACTTC. Its translation is CASSSRDTLYEQYF. The chain has TRBV7-6 and TRBJ2-7, with TRBD1 as a possible D gene (6 bases). Germline values: CDR1 SGHVS, CDR2 FNYEAQ. The CDR3 has 14 residues. Trimming removed 4 bases from V and 4 bases from J, with 14 bases in between.

V usage is TRBV6-5 and J usage is TRBJ1-1; unclear D gene. V was pared by 2 bases and J by 6 bases, with 13 bases between. Germline CDR1 reads MNHEY; CDR2 reads SVGAGI. The CDR3 has 14 residues. The CDR3: CASSYGDWTPEAFF. CDR3 sequence (DNA): TGTGCCAGCAGTTACGGAGACTGGACTCCTGAAGCTTTCTTT.

This chain links TRBV9 with TRBJ1-1; 7 bases agree with TRBD1. CDR1 is SGDLS, CDR2 YYNGEE, per germline. Trimming took 2 bases from V and 4 from J; bases not matched to a gene: 11. This CDR3 has 16 residues. For the CDR3, the DNA is TGTGCCAGCAGCGTGGCCCCCGGGCAGGGGGGCACTGAAGCTTTCTTT. It is translated as CASSVAPGQGGTEAFF.

This sequence joins TRBV15 and TRBJ1-2, with unresolved D. Germline V gene data show CDR1 as LNHNV and CDR2 as YYDKDF (reference sequence). The CDR3 sequence is 14 residues long. The ends were cut back, 7 bases at V and 1 base at J, with 13 bases in the middle. This CDR3 reads CATTPGKFNYGYTF. The CDR3 region has the DNA TGTGCCACCACTCCGGGAAAATTTAACTATGGCTACACCTTC.

V is TRBV5-1 and J is TRBJ2-1; no clear D. CDR1 and CDR2 from the germline V gene are SGHRS and YFSETQ. V gave up 10 bases and J gave up 1 base, with 12 bases separating them. The CDR3 consists of 13 residues. In DNA, the CDR3 is TGCGCCTCGAGCCCCACTTCCTACAATGAGCAGTTCTTC. Translating gives CASSPTSYNEQFF.

This chain joins TRBV7-9 and TRBJ2-5, with 8 bases fitting TRBD2. The CDR3 has 16 residues. CDR1 is SEHNR and CDR2 is FQNEAQ in the germline V gene (reference sequence). The V and J ends lost 0 bases and 5 bases, in that order; junction bases with no gene match: 8. The CDR3 is CASSLAGRGAGETQYF. The CDR3 bases are TGTGCCAGCAGCTTAGCGGGGCGGGGGGCCGGTGAGACCCAGTACTTC.